The 27 T cell receptor beta chains listed next were all sequenced from one sample in a study of shared clonotypes between healthy human individuals. Some clones are missing from TCRdb's copy, which holds only in-frame ones; the method was immunoSEQ multiplex PCR. The data contain 1,400,000 or so clones, about 98.5% of them singletons. The specimen was naive CD4+ T cells sorted from blood. The sample's subset: CD45RA+ positively selected. These receptors all come from a man under 40 in good health.

CDR3 coding DNA: TGTGCCACCAGCAGCAGGACGGTGGATGGCTACACCTTC. It translates to CATSSRTVDGYTF. V gene TRBV15 combines with J gene TRBJ1-2; D unresolved. V was cut by 3 bases and J by 6 bases, with 11 bases left in between. The germline V gene encodes CDR1 LNHNV and CDR2 YYDKDF (reference sequence). CDR3 length: 13 amino acids.

V usage is TRBV6-1 and J usage is TRBJ1-2; 9 bases map to TRBD1. The V and J ends lost 11 bases and 4 bases, in that order; junction bases with no gene match: 11. The CDR3 is 14 residues long. The germline CDR1 and CDR2 sequences are MNHNS and SASEGT. The CDR3 protein is CASRDREEIYGYTF. The CDR3 region has the DNA TGTGCCTCCCGGGACAGGGAAGAGATCTATGGCTACACCTTC.

This rearrangement joins TRBV9 to TRBJ2-1, with 11 bases matching TRBD2. Trimming removed 2 bases from V and 13 bases from J; junction bases left unmatched: 17. Germline V gives CDR1 SGDLS, CDR2 YYNGEE. The CDR3 runs 17 residues. CDR3 amino acids: CASSVGPGLAGGPLQFF. The CDR3 DNA sequence: TGTGCCAGCAGCGTGGGCCCGGGTCTAGCGGGAGGTCCCCTACAGTTCTTC.

This chain uses TRBV6-5 with TRBJ1-1; D unclear. Germline V gene lookup returns CDR1 MNHEY and CDR2 SVGAGI. Between the trimmed V and J ends, which lost 8 bases and 7 bases, there was a span of 17 bases. The CDR3 runs 13 residues. The CDR3 bases are TGTGCCAGCGCACGTTGGTTGACAAATGAAGCTTTCTTT. Translation: CASARWLTNEAFF.

The chain couples TRBV5-1 to TRBJ2-1, with TRBD2 identical over 11 bases. Per the germline V gene, CDR1 is SGHRS and CDR2 is YFSETQ. The CDR3 contains 15 residues. V dropped 4 bases and J dropped 7; count of bases not matched to a gene: 7. CDR3 residues: CASSTLAGGSNEQFF. CDR3 sequence (DNA): TGCGCCAGCAGCACCCTAGCGGGAGGAAGTAATGAGCAGTTCTTC.

The chain recombines TRBV29-1 with TRBJ2-3, with TRBD2 identical over 14 bases. Germline values: CDR1 SQVTM, CDR2 ANQGSEA. The V segment lost 7 bases and the J segment 8 bases; nucleotides outside the gene matches: 5. CDR3 size: 13 residues. The CDR3 nucleotides are TGCAGCGGGGGACTAGCGGGAGAAGGTACGCAGTATTTT. Translation gives CSGGLAGEGTQYF.

The V and J genes are TRBV29-1 and TRBJ2-1; D is unresolved. The CDR3 is made up of 11 amino acids. V was trimmed by 2 bases and J by 6 bases, leaving 5 bases between them. Germline assignment: CDR1 SQVTM and CDR2 ANQGSEA. CDR3 in DNA: TGCAGCGTTGAAAGGACCAATGAGCAGTTCTTC. Protein: CSVERTNEQFF.

This chain links TRBV29-1 with TRBJ2-3, with D unresolved. This CDR3 is built from 13 residues. The germline V gene encodes CDR1 SQVTM and CDR2 ANQGSEA. V was shortened by 7 bases and J by 1 base, with 12 bases between the two germline ends. CDR3 region: CSGRSPGTDTQYF. CDR3 DNA: TGCAGCGGCCGGTCCCCCGGCACAGATACGCAGTATTTT.

The CDR3 nucleotides read TGTGCCAGCAGCTCGAGGACGGGTACCTACGAGCAGTACTTC. Protein sequence: CASSSRTGTYEQYF. The chain links TRBV7-3 to TRBJ2-7, with unresolved D. Germline V gene data show CDR1 as SGHTA and CDR2 as FQGTGA. This CDR3 contains 14 residues. V dropped 4 bases and J dropped 2 bases, with 12 bases sitting between them. Filled out from reference TRBV7-3 and TRBJ2-7, the complete variable domain reads GAGVSQTPSNKVTEKGKYVELRCDPISGHTALYWYRQSLGQGPEFLIYFQGTGAADDSGLPNDRFFAVRPEGSVSTLKIQRTERGDSAVYLCASSSRTGTYEQYFGPGTRLTVT.

The chain joins TRBV6-5 to TRBJ2-7; 10 bases line up with TRBD1. Germline V gives CDR1 MNHEY, CDR2 SVGAGI. J gave up 2 bases and V 5 bases, and 6 bases lay outside the gene matches. This CDR3 spans 15 amino acids. The CDR3 sequence is CASSHRDRGPYEQYF. In DNA form, the CDR3 reads TGTGCCAGCAGTCACCGGGACAGGGGACCCTACGAGCAGTACTTC.

The V gene is TRBV4-1, the J gene TRBJ1-3; D is undetermined. The V gene lost 2 bases and the J gene lost 0 bases, with 11 bases spanning the gap. Germline assignment: CDR1 MGHRA and CDR2 YSYEKL. The CDR3 runs to 16 residues. CDR3 amino acids: CASSQPGVSSGNTIYF. Here the CDR3 DNA reads TGCGCCAGCAGCCAACCTGGGGTGAGCTCTGGAAACACCATATATTTT.

This chain uses TRBV27 with TRBJ2-7, with D maybe TRBD1 (5 bases). The length of the CDR3 is 13 residues. Germline V gene data show CDR1 as MNHEY and CDR2 as SMNVEV (reference sequence). The V end lost 5 bases, the J end lost 1 base, and 9 bases lay between the germline ends. The CDR3 nucleotides are TGTGCCAGCAGTGCCACAGGTTCCTACGAGCAGTACTTC. Translating gives CASSATGSYEQYF.

The chain employs TRBV30 and TRBJ1-4; D unclear. The germline V gene has CDR1 GTSNPN and CDR2 SVGIG (reference sequence). Trimming pared 1 base from V and 5 bases from J, leaving 11 bases between. This CDR3 region has 14 residues. The CDR3: CAWSAGRRNEKLFF. The DNA for the CDR3 is TGTGCCTGGAGTGCGGGGAGGAGGAATGAAAAACTGTTTTTT.

V and J are TRBV5-4 and TRBJ2-7, with a weak D call TRBD2 (6 bases). The V gene lost 4 bases and the J gene lost 4 bases, with 21 bases spanning the gap. Germline CDR1 SGHNT, CDR2 YYREEE (reference sequence). CDR3 length: 16 amino acids. This CDR3 is CASSKGGGTIGYEQYF. CDR3 sequence (DNA): TGTGCCAGCAGCAAGGGAGGCGGGACGATAGGATACGAGCAGTACTTC.

The chain uses TRBV15 and TRBJ1-5; D unresolved. Germline V gene sequence: CDR1 LNHNV, CDR2 YYDKDF (reference sequence). This CDR3 is built from 16 residues. The V and J ends lost 2 bases and 6 bases respectively, with 17 bases between them. CDR3 sequence reads: CATSRKYRSERQPQHF. The CDR3 coding sequence is TGTGCCACCAGCAGAAAATACCGGAGTGAACGTCAGCCCCAGCATTTT.

This rearrangement joins TRBV5-5 to TRBJ2-5; weak D call: TRBD2 (5 bases). The CDR3 is 13 amino acids. Trimming took off 9 bases at V and 0 bases at J, with 12 bases between the two ends. CDR1 and CDR2 from the germline V gene are SGHKS and YYEKEE (reference sequence). CDR3 in amino acids: CATAPGNQETQYF. The CDR3 bases are TGTGCCACGGCACCCGGGAACCAAGAGACCCAGTACTTC.

The chain carries TRBV19 and TRBJ1-1; TRBD1 aligns across 7 bases. The J segment lost 8 bases and the V segment lost 5 bases, leaving 5 bases of the junction unmatched. CDR1 is LNHDA and CDR2 is SQIVND in the germline V gene (reference sequence). This CDR3 region has 12 residues. In DNA form, the CDR3 reads TGTGCCAGTAGTCCCACGGACAGGGAAGCTTTCTTT. Translated, it gives CASSPTDREAFF.

The CDR3 spells CASSFRVRSYEQYF. The CDR3 DNA sequence: TGCGCCAGCAGCTTCCGGGTTAGGAGCTACGAGCAGTACTTC. The chain has TRBV5-1 and TRBJ2-7, with unresolved D. This CDR3 has 14 amino acids. V lost 2 bases to trimming and J lost 3 bases, with 12 bases between them. CDR1 SGHRS and CDR2 YFSETQ come from the germline V gene.

This clone appeared a single time. The V call is TRBV29-1, the J call TRBJ1-3; TRBD1 matches 8 bases. CDR1 and CDR2 from the germline V gene are SQVTM and ANQGSEA. Trimming cost V 4 bases and J 4 bases; bases outside gene matches: 15. The CDR3 spans 17 residues. The CDR3 loop reads CSVVGQGAIPGGNTIYF. Written as DNA, the CDR3 is TGCAGCGTTGTAGGTCAGGGGGCAATACCTGGAGGAAACACCATATATTTT.

The genes are TRBV5-1 and TRBJ2-1; 13 positions agree with TRBD2. Germline V gene sequence: CDR1 SGHRS, CDR2 YFSETQ. Unmatched junction bases numbered 10, after V lost 4 bases and J lost 0 bases. The CDR3 sequence is 19 residues long. The DNA for the CDR3 is TGCGCCAGCAGCCCTCCGGGACTAGCGGGAAGGAGCTCCTACAATGAGCAGTTCTTC. As protein: CASSPPGLAGRSSYNEQFF.

The V and J genes are TRBV6-4 and TRBJ2-1, with unresolved D. This CDR3 comprises 13 residues. The germline V gene has CDR1 MRHNA and CDR2 SNTAGT. Trimming removed 4 bases from V and 0 bases from J, with 4 bases in between. The CDR3 protein is CASSAGSYNEQFF. The CDR3 bases are TGTGCCAGCAGTGCGGGCTCCTACAATGAGCAGTTCTTC.

The chain recombines TRBV4-2 with TRBJ2-7; TRBD1 matches at 8 bases. Germline CDR1 and CDR2: LGHNA and YNFKEQ. With 0 bases clipped from V and 6 bases from J, the junction kept 7 bases outside the gene matches. CDR3 length: 15 residues. This CDR3 is CASSQDLTGAGEQYF. The CDR3 DNA reads TGTGCCAGCAGCCAAGACTTGACAGGGGCGGGCGAGCAGTACTTC.

The genes are TRBV11-2 and TRBJ2-1; TRBD2 matches at 10 bases. CDR1 and CDR2 from the germline V gene are SGHAT and FQNNGV. V shed 1 base and J 8 bases; nucleotides not matched to a gene: 5. The CDR3 totals 15 residues. The DNA of the CDR3 is TGTGCCAGCAGCTTAGCTAGCGGGAGTTTAGATGAGCAGTTCTTC. Its protein product is CASSLASGSLDEQFF.

J is TRBJ2-1 and V is TRBV9; D gene unclear. The V end lost 2 bases, the J end lost 8 bases, and 5 bases lay between the germline ends. This CDR3 comprises 11 residues. Per germline, CDR1 SGDLS and CDR2 YYNGEE. CDR3 sequence: CASSVSHEQFF. As DNA, the CDR3 is TGTGCCAGCAGCGTTTCCCATGAGCAGTTCTTC.

About this clone: Other DNA sequences of this sample code for an identical CDR3. This CDR3 reads CASSLAGVYEQYF. In DNA form, the CDR3 reads TGTGCCAGCAGTTTAGCGGGAGTGTACGAGCAGTACTTC. V and J are TRBV28 and TRBJ2-7, with TRBD2 identical over 7 bases. The CDR3 is 13 amino acids. The J segment lost 4 bases and the V segment lost 2 bases, leaving 2 bases of the junction unmatched. The germline V gene has CDR1 MDHEN and CDR2 SYDVKM.

In its sample, this clone was seen once. This sample includes further DNA sequences coding for the same CDR3. The chain carries TRBV5-1 and TRBJ2-1; D assignment may be TRBD1 or TRBD2 (5 bases each). This CDR3 has 14 residues. Germline CDR1 reads SGHRS; CDR2 reads YFSETQ. V lost 4 bases and J lost 10, with 18 bases in between. The CDR3 loop reads CASSPGTSGGEQFF. The CDR3 nucleotides are TGCGCCAGCAGCCCCGGGACCTCGGGTGGGGAGCAGTTCTTC.

CDR3 amino acids: CALLQDEQYF. The CDR3 coding sequence is TGTGCCCTCCTACAGGACGAGCAGTACTTC. The chain carries TRBV7-9 and TRBJ2-7; tentative D call: TRBD1 (5 bases). Trimming cost V 11 bases and J 5 bases, with 10 bases left between them. Germline V gives CDR1 SEHNR, CDR2 FQNEAQ (reference sequence). The CDR3 covers 10 residues.